The 10 T cell receptor beta chains listed next were all sequenced from one sample in a study of cytomegalovirus exposure and HLA in healthy donors. PCR primers comprised 60 Vbeta and 13 Jbeta primers. Assay: immunoSEQ multiplex PCR; the TCRdb copy retains only in-frame clones and omits some. The profile shows some 120,000 clones, less than 90% of them singletons. The sequencing sample was made of PBMCs. These receptors all come from a man between 18 and 35 years old in good health and CMV-seropositive.

This sequence joins TRBV5-6 and TRBJ1-4; a possible D gene is TRBD1 (6 bases). The germline CDR1 and CDR2 sequences are SGHDT and YYEEEE. V was pared by 4 bases and J by 10 bases, with 17 bases between. This CDR3 has 14 amino acids. CDR3 coding DNA: TGTGCCAGCAGCCTCCCAGGACAGACGGGAAAACTGTTTTTT. Translated, it gives CASSLPGQTGKLFF.

The chain has TRBV5-5 and TRBJ1-2; D may be TRBD1 (6 bases). CDR1 and CDR2 from the germline V gene are SGHKS and YYEKEE (reference sequence). The CDR3 is made up of 14 amino acids. V dropped 1 base and J dropped 3 bases, with 10 bases sitting between them. CDR3 DNA sequence: TGTGCCAGCAGCTTGCCCGGACAGCACTATGGCTACACCTTC. Translated: CASSLPGQHYGYTF.

The rearrangement links TRBV5-8 to TRBJ1-2; D is perhaps TRBD1 (5 bases). The CDR3 consists of 14 residues. CDR1 is SGHTS, CDR2 YDEGEE, per germline. The germline V and J ends were trimmed by 6 bases and 5 bases, with 17 bases remaining between them. The CDR3 DNA reads TGTGCCAGCACCTCCGATGTGGGGGGTTATGGCTACACCTTC. This encodes CASTSDVGGYGYTF.

In the case of this clone: Other DNA sequences in this specimen translate into the identical CDR3. This chain joins TRBV11-2 and TRBJ1-2; TRBD1 matches at 11 bases. The CDR3 has 14 amino acids. Germline V gene lookup returns CDR1 SGHAT and CDR2 FQNNGV. V lost 3 bases and J lost 3; bases outside the gene matches: 0. The CDR3 region is CASSLGQGDYGYTF. CDR3 DNA: TGTGCCAGCAGCTTGGGACAGGGGGACTATGGCTACACCTTC.

The gene calls are TRBV28 and TRBJ1-5, with D unresolved. V was pared by 6 bases and J by 3 bases, with 18 bases between. This CDR3 comprises 16 residues. Germline V gives CDR1 MDHEN, CDR2 SYDVKM. The chain's CDR3 is CASSPFFIQVNQPQHF. CDR3 sequence (DNA): TGTGCCAGCAGCCCCTTTTTCATTCAGGTCAATCAGCCCCAGCATTTT.

The chain recombines TRBV27 with TRBJ2-3; no firm D call. The CDR3 runs to 12 residues. Germline V gene data show CDR1 as MNHEY and CDR2 as SMNVEV (reference sequence). The CDR3 nucleotides are TGTGCGGTGTCACCGTCGGGAGATACGCAGTATTTT. Amino acids: CAVSPSGDTQYF.

This chain links TRBV30 with TRBJ2-6, with D possibly TRBD1 on 5 matching bases. V was cut by 2 bases and J by 2 bases, with 7 bases left in between. CDR3 length: 14 residues. Germline V gives CDR1 GTSNPN, CDR2 SVGIG (reference sequence). The CDR3 coding sequence is TGTGCCTGGAGTTTAGGGGCTGGGGCCAACGTCCTGACTTTC. Translating gives CAWSLGAGANVLTF. Looking up the rest from reference TRBV30 and TRBJ2-6 gives the full variable domain: SQTIHQWPATLVQPVGSPLSLECTVEGTSNPNLYWYRQAAGRGLQLLFYSVGIGQISSEVPQNLSASRPQDRQFILSSKKLLLSDSGFYLCAWSLGAGANVLTFGAGSRLTVL.

The chain links TRBV6-6 to TRBJ2-7; TRBD1 matches 11 bases. CDR1 is MNHNY and CDR2 is SVGAGI in the germline V gene (reference sequence). The CDR3 contains 14 residues. Trimming cost V 6 bases and J 3 bases; bases outside gene matches: 4. The CDR3 reads CASSPGQGGYEQYF. The CDR3 bases are TGTGCCAGCAGCCCGGGACAGGGGGGCTACGAGCAGTACTTC.

This chain links TRBV12-5 with TRBJ2-4, with D possibly matching TRBD1 (5 bases). V was trimmed by 3 bases and J by 6 bases, leaving 21 bases between them. The CDR3 loop spans 17 amino acids. From germline, CDR1 is LGHNT and CDR2 FRNRAP. The CDR3 loop is CASGFRNQGRGLNIQYF. As DNA, the CDR3 is TGTGCTAGTGGTTTCCGGAACCAGGGTAGGGGTTTAAACATTCAGTACTTC.

This chain connects TRBV10-3 to TRBJ2-3; TRBD1 is a possible D gene (6 bases). V dropped 4 bases and J dropped 2 bases, with 13 bases sitting between them. The CDR3 extends over 15 amino acids. Germline loops: CDR1 ENHRY, CDR2 SYGVKD. CDR3 in DNA: TGTGCCATCAGTGTGTACGGACAGATCACAGATACGCAGTATTTT. It encodes CAISVYGQITDTQYF.